The 2 T cell receptor beta chains in this list originate from one sample, sequenced in a study of CD8+CD57+ T cells in acquired aplastic anemia. TCR beta VDJ and CDR3 were profiled, and genomic DNA was the template. TCRdb fed the reads into MiXCR, producing one record per CDR3 protein. The table shows some 410,000 distinct CDR3 sequences, with roughly 64% occurring only once. The sample was sorted CD4+, CD8+, or CD8+CD57+ T cells (not recorded which) from PBMCs. All receptors come from a human donor in good health, serving as a control.

This clonotype was found many times. V gene TRBV7-2 combines with J gene TRBJ2-5; a weak D match, TRBD1 (5 bases). The germline V and J ends were trimmed by 7 bases and 5 bases, with 14 bases remaining between them. There are 13 residues in the CDR3. The germline gives CDR1 SGHTA, CDR2 FQGNSA. The CDR3 DNA reads TGTGCCAGCACCCCCCAGGGCTACGAGACCCAGTACTTC. Amino acid sequence: CASTPQGYETQYF.

This chain joins TRBV5-1 and TRBJ2-7, with D perhaps matching TRBD1 (6 bases). V lost 2 bases to trimming and J lost 1 base, with 19 bases between them. The V gene's germline CDR1 is SGHRS and CDR2 YFSETQ. The CDR3 totals 17 residues. DNA for the CDR3: TGCGCCAGCAGCTTCCCCCCCCGGGACACCCCGTCCTACGAGCAGTACTTC. This codes for CASSFPPRDTPSYEQYF.